Below, one T cell receptor (beta chain) is given with its context. Its antigen is undetermined. The source of the sample is a study of T cell responses to AZD1222 COVID-19 vaccine. General study results and limits: Nearly half of spike-specific TCRs reportedly go after variant regions that carry no mutations. Females outnumbered males among donors, who were mostly white British; clonal diversity was possibly underestimated.

The germline CDR1 and CDR2 sequences are SGHRS and YFSETQ. This CDR3 is 17 amino acids long. V was cut by 8 bases and J by 5 bases, with 29 bases left in between. Profiling relied on immunoSEQ multiplex PCR, and the TCRdb table lists in-frame clones only, not all of them. The sample comprises around 150,000 clones, about 82% of which are singletons, and more than 7.5% rests with the top ten. The TCR sequence derives from an adult who received the MenACWY meningococcal vaccine as a control. This sample comprised peripheral blood, obtained 28 days after the second dose of the MenACWY control vaccine. V gene TRBV5-1 combines with J gene TRBJ2-7; D assignment may be TRBD1 or TRBD2 (7 bases each). In DNA form, the CDR3 reads TGCGCCAGTAGCGGGCGTAACCCGACAGGGTCCGGAAACGAGCAGTACTTC. It yields the protein CASSGRNPTGSGNEQYF.